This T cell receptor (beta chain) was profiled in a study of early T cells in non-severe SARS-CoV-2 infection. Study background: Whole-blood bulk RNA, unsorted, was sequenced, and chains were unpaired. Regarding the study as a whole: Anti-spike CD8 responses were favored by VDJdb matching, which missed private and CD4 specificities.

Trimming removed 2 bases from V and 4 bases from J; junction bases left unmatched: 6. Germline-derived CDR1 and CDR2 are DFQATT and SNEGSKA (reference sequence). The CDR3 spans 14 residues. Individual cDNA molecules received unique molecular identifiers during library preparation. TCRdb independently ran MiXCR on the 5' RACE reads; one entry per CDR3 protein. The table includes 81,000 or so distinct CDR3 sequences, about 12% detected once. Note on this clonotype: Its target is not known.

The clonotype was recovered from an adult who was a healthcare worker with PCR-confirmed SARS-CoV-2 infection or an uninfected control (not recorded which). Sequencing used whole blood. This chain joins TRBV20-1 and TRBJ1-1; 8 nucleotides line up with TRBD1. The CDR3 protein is CSARPGGGSTEAFF. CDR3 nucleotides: TGCAGTGCTAGACCAGGGGGCGGTAGCACTGAAGCTTTCTTT.